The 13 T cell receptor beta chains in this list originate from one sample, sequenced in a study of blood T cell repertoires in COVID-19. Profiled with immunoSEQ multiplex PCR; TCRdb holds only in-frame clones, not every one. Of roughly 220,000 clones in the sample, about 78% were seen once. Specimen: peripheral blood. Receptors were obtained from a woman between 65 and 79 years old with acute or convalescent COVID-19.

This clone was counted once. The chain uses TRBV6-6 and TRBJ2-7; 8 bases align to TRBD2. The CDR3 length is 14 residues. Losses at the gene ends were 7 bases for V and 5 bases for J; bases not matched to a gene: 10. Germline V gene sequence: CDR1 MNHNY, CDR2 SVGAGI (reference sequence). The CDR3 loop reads CASNPGGRDHEQYF. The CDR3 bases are TGTGCCAGCAACCCGGGAGGGCGGGACCACGAGCAGTACTTC.

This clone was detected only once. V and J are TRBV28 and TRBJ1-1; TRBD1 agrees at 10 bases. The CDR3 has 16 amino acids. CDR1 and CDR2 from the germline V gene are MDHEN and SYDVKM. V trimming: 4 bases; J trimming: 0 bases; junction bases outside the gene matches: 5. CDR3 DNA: TGTGCCAGCAGTTCGACCGGGACAGGGGTGAACACTGAAGCTTTCTTT. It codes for CASSSTGTGVNTEAFF. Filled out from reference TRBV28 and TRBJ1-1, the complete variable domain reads DVKVTQSSRYLVKRTGEKVFLECVQDMDHENMFWYRQDPGLGLRLIYFSYDVKMKEKGDIPEGYSVSREKKERFSLILESASTNQTSMYLCASSSTGTGVNTEAFFGQGTRLTVV.

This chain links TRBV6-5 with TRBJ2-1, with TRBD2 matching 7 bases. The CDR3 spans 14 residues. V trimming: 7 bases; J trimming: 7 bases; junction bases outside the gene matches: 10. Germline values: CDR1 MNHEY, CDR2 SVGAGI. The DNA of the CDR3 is TGTGCCAGCATTAGGGAGGGCCTTTTGAATGAGCAGTTCTTC. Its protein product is CASIREGLLNEQFF.

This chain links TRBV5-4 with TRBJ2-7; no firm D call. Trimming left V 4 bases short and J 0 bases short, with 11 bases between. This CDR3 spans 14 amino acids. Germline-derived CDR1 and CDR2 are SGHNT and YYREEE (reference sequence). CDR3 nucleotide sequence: TGTGCCAGCAGCCGTCACTCGAGCTCCTACGAGCAGTACTTC. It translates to CASSRHSSSYEQYF.

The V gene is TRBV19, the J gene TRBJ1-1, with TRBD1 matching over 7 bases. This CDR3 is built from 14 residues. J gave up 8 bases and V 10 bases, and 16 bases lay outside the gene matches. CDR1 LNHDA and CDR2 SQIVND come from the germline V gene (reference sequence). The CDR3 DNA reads TGTGCCACCTCGTATCAGGGACAGAGTACCGAAGCTTTCTTT. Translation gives CATSYQGQSTEAFF.

The CDR3 here is CASSFGGSGETQYF. CDR3 bases: TGCGCCAGCAGCTTCGGCGGGAGCGGGGAGACCCAGTACTTC. This chain joins TRBV5-1 and TRBJ2-5; 7 bases agree with TRBD2. CDR3 length: 14 amino acids. Germline lookup yields CDR1 SGHRS and CDR2 YFSETQ. The V and J ends lost 2 bases and 5 bases, in that order; junction bases with no gene match: 6. The whole variable domain, remainder taken from reference TRBV5-1 and TRBJ2-5, is KAGVTQTPRYLIKTRGQQVTLSCSPISGHRSVSWYQQTPGQGLQFLFEYFSETQRNKGNFPGRFSGRQFSNSRSEMNVSTLELGDSALYLCASSFGGSGETQYFGPGTRLLVL.

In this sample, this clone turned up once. CDR3 sequence reads: CASSLAWGQNEQYF. The CDR3 DNA sequence: TGCGCCAGCAGCTTGGCTTGGGGGCAGAACGAGCAGTACTTC. The V call is TRBV5-1, the J call TRBJ2-7, with D perhaps TRBD1 (6 bases). V lost 0 bases and J 5 bases, leaving 12 bases between the germline ends. Looked up from germline, CDR1 is SGHRS and CDR2 is YFSETQ. There are 14 residues in the CDR3. Together with reference TRBV5-1 and TRBJ2-7, the CDR3 gives the full variable domain: KAGVTQTPRYLIKTRGQQVTLSCSPISGHRSVSWYQQTPGQGLQFLFEYFSETQRNKGNFPGRFSGRQFSNSRSEMNVSTLELGDSALYLCASSLAWGQNEQYFGPGTRLTVT.

The CDR3 DNA sequence: TGTGCCCTGGAGATAGCAGGGAGGGGGAGCAATCAGCCCCAGCATTTT. Translated: CALEIAGRGSNQPQHF. The chain has TRBV30 and TRBJ1-5; a weak D match, TRBD1 (6 bases). The germline V and J ends were trimmed by 8 bases and 1 base, with 21 bases remaining between them. The CDR3 covers 16 residues. CDR1 is GTSNPN and CDR2 is SVGIG in the germline V gene (reference sequence).

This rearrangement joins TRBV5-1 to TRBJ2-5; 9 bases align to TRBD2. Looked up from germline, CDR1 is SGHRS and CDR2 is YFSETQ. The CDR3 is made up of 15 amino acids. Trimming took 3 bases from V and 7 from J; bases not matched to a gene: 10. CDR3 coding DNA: TGCGCCAGCAGCTCGGGCGGGACTAGCTTTGGGACCCAGTACTTC. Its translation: CASSSGGTSFGTQYF.

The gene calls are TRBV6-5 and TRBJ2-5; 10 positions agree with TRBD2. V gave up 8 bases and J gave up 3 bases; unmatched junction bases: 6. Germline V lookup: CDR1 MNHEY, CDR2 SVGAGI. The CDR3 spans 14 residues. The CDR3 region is CASGFGLAEETQYF. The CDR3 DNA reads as TGTGCCAGCGGCTTTGGACTAGCGGAAGAGACCCAGTACTTC.

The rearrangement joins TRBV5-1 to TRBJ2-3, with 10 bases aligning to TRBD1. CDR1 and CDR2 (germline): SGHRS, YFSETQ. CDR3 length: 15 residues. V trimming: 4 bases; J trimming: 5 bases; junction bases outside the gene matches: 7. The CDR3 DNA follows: TGCGCCAGCAGCCAGGGACAGGGGTCTGAAGATACGCAGTATTTT. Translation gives CASSQGQGSEDTQYF. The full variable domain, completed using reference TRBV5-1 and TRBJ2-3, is KAGVTQTPRYLIKTRGQQVTLSCSPISGHRSVSWYQQTPGQGLQFLFEYFSETQRNKGNFPGRFSGRQFSNSRSEMNVSTLELGDSALYLCASSQGQGSEDTQYFGPGTRLTVL.

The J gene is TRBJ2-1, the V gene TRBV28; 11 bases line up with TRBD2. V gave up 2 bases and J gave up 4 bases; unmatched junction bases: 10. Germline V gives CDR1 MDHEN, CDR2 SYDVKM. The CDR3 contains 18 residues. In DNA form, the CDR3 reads TGTGCCAGCAGTTTACCCCCGACTAGACTAGCGGGATACAATGAGCAGTTCTTC. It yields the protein CASSLPPTRLAGYNEQFF.

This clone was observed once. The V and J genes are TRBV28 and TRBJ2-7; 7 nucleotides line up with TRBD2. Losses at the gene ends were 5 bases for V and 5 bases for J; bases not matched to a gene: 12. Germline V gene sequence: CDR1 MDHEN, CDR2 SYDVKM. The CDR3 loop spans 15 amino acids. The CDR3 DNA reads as TGTGCCAGCAGTCTCCGCCGCGGGAGTAGCAACGAGCAGTACTTC. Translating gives CASSLRRGSSNEQYF.